This T cell receptor beta chain was identified during a study of post-analysis software for immune sequencing data. General observations from the study: Same-batch preparations were strongly co-clustered by F measure. TRBV5-6, TRBV5-1 and TRBV20-1 belonged to a set of five TRBV segments that were more frequent in patients than controls.

TCR beta cDNA libraries included unique molecular identifiers. Roughly 500,000 cDNA molecules were obtained per 1 to 10 million input T cells. TCRdb analysed the PCR reads with MiXCR anew, one entry per CDR3 protein. The repertoire has about 770,000 distinct CDR3 sequences, roughly 46% of them found once; the top ten carry 4.9%. About this clonotype itself: The antigen remains undetermined.

The CDR3 spans 16 residues. The germline V gene has CDR1 DFQATT and CDR2 SNEGSKA (reference sequence). Trimming removed 2 bases at V and 2 bases at J, with 16 bases between. The source is a girl aged 10 to 17 with multiple sclerosis. This sequence joins TRBV20-1 and TRBJ2-1; D is perhaps TRBD2 (5 bases). Material: blood. The CDR3 is CSARRLAGSTYNEQFF. Written as DNA, the CDR3 is TGCAGTGCTAGAAGATTGGCGGGCTCAACCTACAATGAGCAGTTCTTC.